This passage covers 15 T cell receptor beta chains from one sample sequenced in a study of blood T cell repertoires in COVID-19. TCRdb's copy holds only in-frame clones and misses some; the assay was immunoSEQ multiplex PCR. Altogether 220,000 or so clones are present, about 89% being singletons, with the ten largest covering roughly 6%. Sequenced material: peripheral blood. These receptors were obtained from a man aged 60 to 69 who had recovered from COVID-19.

The CDR3 reads CAISGSDSRYNEQFF. CDR3 DNA sequence: TGTGCCATCAGTGGTTCGGACTCTCGATACAATGAGCAGTTCTTC. This chain connects TRBV10-3 to TRBJ2-1, with a tentative D call TRBD2 (5 bases). CDR1 ENHRY and CDR2 SYGVKD come from the germline V gene. The V end lost 4 bases, the J end lost 4 bases, and 14 bases lay between the germline ends. There are 15 residues in the CDR3.

The V call is TRBV5-1, the J call TRBJ1-6, with D possibly being TRBD1 (6 bases). Per the germline V gene, CDR1 is SGHRS and CDR2 is YFSETQ. V dropped 0 bases and J dropped 2 bases, with 15 bases sitting between them. This CDR3 spans 18 amino acids. This CDR3 reads CASSLAGQTPTYNSPLHF. CDR3 DNA: TGCGCCAGCAGCTTGGCTGGACAGACGCCGACCTATAATTCACCCCTCCACTTT.

The chain recombines TRBV9 with TRBJ2-3, with 8 bases fitting TRBD1. Germline V CDR1 and CDR2: SGDLS, YYNGEE. Trimming took 4 bases from V and 0 from J; bases not matched to a gene: 7. This CDR3 contains 16 residues. The CDR3 sequence is CASSFWTGRSTDTQYF. Written as DNA, the CDR3 is TGTGCCAGCAGCTTTTGGACAGGGAGGAGCACAGATACGCAGTATTTT.

The CDR3 loop is CASSFSGRDETQYF. CDR3 in DNA: TGCGCCAGCAGCTTTAGCGGGAGAGATGAGACCCAGTACTTC. The gene calls are TRBV5-1 and TRBJ2-5, with 9 bases fitting TRBD2. This CDR3 has 14 amino acids. The V and J ends lost 2 bases and 5 bases, in that order; junction bases with no gene match: 4. From germline, CDR1 is SGHRS and CDR2 YFSETQ.

The chain carries TRBV10-2 and TRBJ2-7, with 9 bases that match TRBD1. This CDR3 region has 14 residues. Losses at the gene ends were 5 bases for V and 4 bases for J; bases not matched to a gene: 6. The germline CDR1 and CDR2 sequences are WSHSY and SAAADI. CDR3 amino acids: CASSFDRGAYEQYF. CDR3 nucleotides: TGCGCCAGCAGTTTTGACAGGGGGGCGTACGAGCAGTACTTC.

The chain couples TRBV19 to TRBJ2-3; D perhaps matches TRBD1 (6 bases). V was pared by 6 bases and J by 0 bases, with 13 bases between. CDR1 LNHDA and CDR2 SQIVND come from the germline V gene (reference sequence). The CDR3 sequence is 15 residues long. CDR3 sequence: CASSLGTTSTDTQYF. DNA for the CDR3: TGTGCCAGTAGCCTCGGGACAACTAGCACAGATACGCAGTATTTT.

The chain is built from TRBV10-3 and TRBJ2-7; weak D call: TRBD1 (6 bases). V shed 5 bases and J shed 4 bases, with 21 bases lying between them. The CDR3 has 16 amino acids. Per the germline V gene, CDR1 is ENHRY and CDR2 is SYGVKD. The CDR3 protein is CAISIGPSKGVYEQYF. The CDR3 DNA is TGTGCCATCAGTATAGGACCCTCCAAGGGGGTATACGAGCAGTACTTC.

The chain combines TRBV7-9 with TRBJ2-5, with 7 bases identical to TRBD2. Germline V gives CDR1 SEHNR, CDR2 FQNEAQ (reference sequence). Trimming cost V 5 bases and J 5 bases; bases outside gene matches: 11. This CDR3 is built from 15 residues. The CDR3 DNA sequence: TGTGCCAGCAGCCTGCTTGGGGGGGTAGGGGAGACCCAGTACTTC. Protein: CASSLLGGVGETQYF.

The chain recombines TRBV12-2 with TRBJ1-2; TRBD1 reflects the table's D call only, with no check against the DNA. TRBV12-2 represents a pseudogene. The CDR3 runs to 14 residues. The CDR3 is CASRLAVQFYGYTF. The CDR3, as DNA: TGTGCAAGTCGCTTAGCTGTCCAGTTCTATGGCTACACCTTC.

The count of this clone is one. This chain links TRBV7-2 with TRBJ1-3; D is possibly TRBD1 (6 bases). V lost 4 bases and J lost 0, with 16 bases in between. The germline CDR1 and CDR2 sequences are SGHTA and FQGNSA. The CDR3 consists of 17 residues. In nucleotides, the CDR3 is TGTGCCAGCAGCTCGCGCAGGGGCACTGTCTCTGGAAACACCATATATTTT. Its protein product is CASSSRRGTVSGNTIYF.

This clone was detected only a few times. A junction end diverges from the germline sequence, so it may reflect a read error. The chain links TRBV7-7 to TRBJ2-5, with TRBD2 identical over 7 bases. This CDR3 comprises 14 residues. CDR1 SSHAT and CDR2 FNYEAQ come from the germline V gene (reference sequence). In DNA, the CDR3 is TGTGCTAGCAGCGGCAGCGGGACTCAAGAGACCCAGTACTTC. Translated: CASSGSGTQETQYF.

The V and J genes are TRBV6-2 or TRBV6-3 and TRBJ1-2, with a possible D match to TRBD1 (6 bases). CDR1 and CDR2 from the germline V gene are MNHEY and SVGEGT. V lost 5 bases and J 3 bases, leaving 16 bases between the germline ends. CDR3 length: 15 amino acids. Here the CDR3 DNA reads TGTGCCAGCAGTCCGTCCACAGGGAGATACTATGGCTACACCTTC. It codes for CASSPSTGRYYGYTF.

This chain joins TRBV28 and TRBJ2-1; 13 bases are a match to TRBD2. This CDR3 has 20 amino acids. V shed 6 bases and J 0 bases; nucleotides not matched to a gene: 14. CDR1 is MDHEN, CDR2 SYDVKM, per germline. The CDR3 here is CASSQPGLAGPRSSYNEQFF. The CDR3 DNA reads TGTGCCAGCAGCCAACCGGGACTAGCGGGGCCCAGGAGCTCCTACAATGAGCAGTTCTTC. The variable domain in full, with the rest retrieved from reference TRBV28 and TRBJ2-1, is DVKVTQSSRYLVKRTGEKVFLECVQDMDHENMFWYRQDPGLGLRLIYFSYDVKMKEKGDIPEGYSVSREKKERFSLILESASTNQTSMYLCASSQPGLAGPRSSYNEQFFGPGTRLTVL.

The V gene is TRBV2, the J gene TRBJ1-5, with 10 bases matching TRBD1. V shed 4 bases and J 3 bases; nucleotides not matched to a gene: 3. The CDR3 is 15 amino acids. Looked up from germline, CDR1 is SNHLY and CDR2 is FYNNEI. CDR3 in DNA: TGTGCCAGCAGTGGGACAGGGGGTTACAATCAGCCCCAGCATTTT. As protein: CASSGTGGYNQPQHF. Filled out from reference TRBV2 and TRBJ1-5, the complete variable domain reads EPEVTQTPSHQVTQMGQEVILRCVPISNHLYFYWYRQILGQKVEFLVSFYNNEISEKSEIFDDQFSVERPDGSNFTLKIRSTKLEDSAMYFCASSGTGGYNQPQHFGDGTRLSIL.

This rearrangement joins TRBV27 to TRBJ2-2, with 13 bases aligning to TRBD2. Germline loops: CDR1 MNHEY, CDR2 SMNVEV (reference sequence). V shed 2 bases, J shed 6 bases, and the junction held 9 bases outside the gene matches. The CDR3 extends over 18 amino acids. The CDR3 DNA is TGTGCCAGCAGTTTAGAATTACTAGCGGGAGGGCAGGCCGGGGAGCTGTTTTTT. Translation: CASSLELLAGGQAGELFF.